Below are 21 T cell receptor beta chains sequenced from a single sample in a study of cytomegalovirus exposure and HLA in healthy donors. The PCR contained 60 Vbeta and 13 Jbeta primers. Libraries were prepared by immunoSEQ multiplex PCR; TCRdb keeps only in-frame clonotypes and omits some of them. The sample has under 150,000 clones, roughly 9% seen once. Material: PBMCs. The receptors here all came from a young man in good health and CMV-seronegative.

The table lists this clone with a few counts. This rearrangement joins TRBV6-7 to TRBJ2-4, with D tentatively TRBD2 (6 bases). TRBV6-7 is filed as an ORF, its function uncertain. The germline V and J ends were trimmed by 7 bases and 0 bases, with 22 bases remaining between them. The length of the CDR3 is 18 residues. This chain's CDR3 is CASTPGGRVRLAKNIQYF. CDR3 coding DNA: TGTGCCAGCACCCCCGGGGGTAGAGTTCGTCTAGCCAAAAACATTCAGTACTTC.

J is TRBJ1-1 and V is TRBV29-1, with D possibly being TRBD1 (6 bases). The V end lost 7 bases, the J end lost 0 bases, and 12 bases lay between the germline ends. The CDR3 runs to 13 residues. CDR1 is SQVTM and CDR2 is ANQGSEA in the germline V gene. The CDR3: CSARTDMNTEAFF. As DNA, the CDR3 is TGCAGCGCCCGGACAGATATGAACACTGAAGCTTTCTTT.

This clone was detected a few times. The rearrangement uses TRBV10-3 and TRBJ1-1; D call uncertain. The CDR3 has 12 residues. V shed 10 bases and J shed 1 base, with 10 bases lying between them. Germline-derived CDR1 and CDR2 are ENHRY and SYGVKD. CDR3 DNA: TGTGCCAGCGTCCAATCGAACACTGAAGCTTTCTTT. Translating gives CASVQSNTEAFF.

This clone was seen more than once but under ten times. This chain joins TRBV28 and TRBJ1-2; TRBD1 is a possible D gene (6 bases). The CDR3 is 14 residues long. Trimming left V 4 bases short and J 4 bases short, with 13 bases between. Germline loops: CDR1 MDHEN, CDR2 SYDVKM. The CDR3 DNA is TGTGCCAGCAGTTATGGACAGACGGTCTATGGCTACACCTTC. Translating gives CASSYGQTVYGYTF.

This clone has more than one count but fewer than ten. This chain connects TRBV5-4 to TRBJ2-2; no reliable D call. Per the germline V gene, CDR1 is SGHNT and CDR2 is YYREEE (reference sequence). CDR3 length: 12 residues. Trimming cost V 5 bases and J 6 bases, with 8 bases left between them. CDR3 nucleotides: TGTGCCAGCAGGTCTAGTGCCGGGGAGCTGTTTTTT. This sequence encodes CASRSSAGELFF.

This clone was picked up a small number of times. The rearrangement links TRBV4-1 to TRBJ2-5; 11 bases are shared with TRBD2. The germline V gene has CDR1 MGHRA and CDR2 YSYEKL. J lost 2 bases, V lost 0 bases, and 2 bases had no gene match. CDR3 length: 16 residues. The CDR3 loop is CASSQDRLAGQETQYF. CDR3 nucleotide sequence: TGCGCCAGCAGCCAAGATAGACTAGCGGGGCAAGAGACCCAGTACTTC.

This clone was found a few times. The V and J genes are TRBV7-9 and TRBJ1-4; D is undetermined. V shed 0 bases and J shed 7 bases, with 12 bases lying between them. Germline CDR1 SEHNR, CDR2 FQNEAQ (reference sequence). The CDR3 has 15 amino acids. The CDR3 region has the DNA TGTGCCAGCAGCTTAGCCGGTCCCGGTGGTGAAAAACTGTTTTTT. Its protein is CASSLAGPGGEKLFF. Based on the CDR3 plus reference TRBV7-9 and TRBJ1-4, the full variable domain is DTGVSQNPRHKITKRGQNVTFRCDPISEHNRLYWYRQTLGQGPEFLTYFQNEAQLEKSRLLSDRFSAERPKGSFSTLEIQRTEQGDSAMYLCASSLAGPGGEKLFFGSGTQLSVL.

This clone occurred a few times. In DNA form, the CDR3 reads TGCGCCAGCAGCTTGGTGGGACTAGCGTCCGGGGAGCTGTTTTTT. Its translation is CASSLVGLASGELFF. The V and J genes are TRBV5-1 and TRBJ2-2; TRBD2 matches at 10 bases. Trimming cost V 0 bases and J 6 bases; bases outside gene matches: 2. This CDR3 is 15 amino acids long. The V gene's germline CDR1 is SGHRS and CDR2 YFSETQ.

This clone has only a few counts. The chain couples TRBV27 to TRBJ1-2, with 9 bases matching TRBD1. This CDR3 contains 12 residues. Germline CDR1 reads MNHEY; CDR2 reads SMNVEV (reference sequence). The V gene end was trimmed by 6 bases and the J gene end by 8 bases; junction bases not matched to a gene: 4. The CDR3 spells CASRGQGRGYTF. CDR3 coding DNA: TGTGCCAGCAGGGGACAGGGTCGAGGCTACACCTTC.

V and J are TRBV7-2 and TRBJ2-2, with 7 bases identical to TRBD1. Losses at the gene ends were 4 bases for V and 3 bases for J; bases not matched to a gene: 5. Germline CDR1 is SGHTA and CDR2 is FQGNSA. The CDR3 has 15 amino acids. The CDR3 loop reads CASSSTGTDTGELFF. DNA for the CDR3: TGTGCCAGCAGCTCCACCGGGACAGACACCGGGGAGCTGTTTTTT.

This clone was counted between two and nine times. V and J are TRBV5-1 and TRBJ2-3, with 14 bases fitting TRBD2. The CDR3 runs 18 residues. Germline V CDR1 and CDR2: SGHRS, YFSETQ. Unmatched junction bases numbered 10, after V lost 4 bases and J lost 3 bases. In DNA, the CDR3 is TGCGCCAGCAGCGGGGAAGGACTAGCGGGGGGCCGGACAGATACGCAGTATTTT. Translation: CASSGEGLAGGRTDTQYF.

This clone was counted only a few times. The chain links TRBV19 to TRBJ1-4; 8 bases match TRBD1. V dropped 7 bases and J dropped 8; count of bases not matched to a gene: 12. The length of the CDR3 is 15 residues. Germline V CDR1 and CDR2: LNHDA, SQIVND (reference sequence). CDR3 amino acids: CASMEWRQGKEKLFF. As DNA, the CDR3 is TGTGCCAGTATGGAATGGAGACAGGGGAAGGAAAAACTGTTTTTT.

Details on this clone: At one end the junction does not follow the germline gene, possibly because of a read error. The chain joins TRBV5-1 to TRBJ2-1; D perhaps matches TRBD2 (5 bases). The CDR3 runs to 16 residues. CDR1 and CDR2 (germline): SGHRS, YFSETQ. This CDR3 is CASSLRPLDSSNEQFF. CDR3 DNA sequence: TGCGCCAGCAGCTTAAGACCCCTGGACTCCTCCAATGAGCAGTTCTTC.

The V and J genes are TRBV12-5 and TRBJ2-7; TRBD1 is a possible D gene (6 bases). This CDR3 is 16 amino acids long. Between the trimmed V and J ends, which lost 4 bases and 0 bases, there was a span of 16 bases. Germline CDR1 and CDR2: LGHNT and FRNRAP. The CDR3 DNA is TGTGCTAGTGGTTCCTCACGACAGGTAATCTCCTACGAGCAGTACTTC. Encoded protein: CASGSSRQVISYEQYF. Looking up the rest from reference TRBV12-5 and TRBJ2-7 gives the full variable domain: DARVTQTPRHKVTEMGQEVTMRCQPILGHNTVFWYRQTMMQGLELLAYFRNRAPLDDSGMPKDRFSAEMPDATLATLKIQPSEPRDSAVYFCASGSSRQVISYEQYFGPGTRLTVT.

The chain links TRBV7-2 to TRBJ1-1, with a possible D match to TRBD1 (6 bases). This CDR3 has 19 residues. Trimming pared 1 base from V and 4 bases from J, leaving 25 bases between. Germline values: CDR1 SGHTA, CDR2 FQGNSA. The CDR3 DNA follows: TGTGCCAGCAGCTTAGTCGCCCCGGCGTTTGGGGGCGCAGGCACTGAAGCTTTCTTT. This translates into CASSLVAPAFGGAGTEAFF.

V usage is TRBV4-1 and J usage is TRBJ1-2; D uncertain. Between the trimmed V and J ends, which lost 5 bases and 4 bases, there was a span of 14 bases. CDR1 and CDR2 (germline): MGHRA, YSYEKL. The CDR3 is 14 amino acids. The CDR3 spells CASSAGPEIYGYTF. The CDR3 nucleotides are TGCGCCAGCAGCGCCGGTCCCGAGATCTATGGCTACACCTTC.

V usage is TRBV9 and J usage is TRBJ2-2; possible D gene TRBD2, 6 bases. There are 14 residues in the CDR3. With 1 base removed from V and 6 bases from J, the gap between germline ends came to 10 bases. The germline CDR1 and CDR2 sequences are SGDLS and YYNGEE. CDR3 DNA: TGTGCCAGCAGCGTACGCCCTAGCGCCGGGGAGCTGTTTTTT. It codes for CASSVRPSAGELFF.

There are a few counts of this clone. This chain joins TRBV6-6 and TRBJ2-5; tentatively, D is TRBD1 (5 bases). This CDR3 contains 13 residues. V was cut by 0 bases and J by 3 bases, with 5 bases left in between. Per the germline V gene, CDR1 is MNHNY and CDR2 is SVGAGI (reference sequence). The CDR3 DNA reads as TGTGCCAGCAGTTACTCAGGGGAAGAGACCCAGTACTTC. Translation: CASSYSGEETQYF.

This clone was seen a handful of times. The V gene is TRBV5-1, the J gene TRBJ2-7; TRBD1 matches 10 bases. With V trimmed by 0 bases and J by 3 bases, 6 bases remained unmatched. The CDR3 sequence is 16 residues long. The germline V gene has CDR1 SGHRS and CDR2 YFSETQ. In DNA form, the CDR3 reads TGCGCCAGCAGCTTGGGGCCGGGACAGGGGATCTACGAGCAGTACTTC. Amino acid sequence: CASSLGPGQGIYEQYF.

The sample holds a few counts of this clone. This chain connects TRBV15 to TRBJ1-6; the D gene is possibly TRBD1 (5 bases). The CDR3 loop spans 12 amino acids. Germline V gene data show CDR1 as LNHNV and CDR2 as YYDKDF (reference sequence). The V end lost 8 bases, the J end lost 14 bases, and 16 bases lay between the germline ends. The CDR3 DNA reads TGTGCCACCGGTCGGTCCCCGGGGGCCCTCCACTTT. Amino acid sequence: CATGRSPGALHF.

This chain uses TRBV4-3 with TRBJ1-1; no clear D. The CDR3 covers 13 residues. CDR1 LGHNA and CDR2 YSLEER come from the germline V gene. Trimming removed 0 bases at V and 7 bases at J, with 9 bases between. The CDR3: CASSQEGQLEAFF. CDR3 coding DNA: TGCGCCAGCAGCCAAGAGGGCCAGCTTGAAGCTTTCTTT.